This T cell receptor beta chain was recorded in a study of blood T cells in healthy people across ages. Findings and caveats of the study: For the donors, CMV status was unknown and possibly confounded expanded clonotype changes. The fall in TCR beta diversity per million T cells was roughly linear with age.

Note on this clonotype: Its specificity is unknown.

CDR3 length equals 12 residues. The germline gives CDR1 DFQATT, CDR2 SNEGSKA (reference sequence). Trimming removed 5 bases from V and 5 bases from J, with 10 bases in between. The second PCR ran about 6 to 12 cycles with a sample-barcoded 5' primer and J-beta primers. CDR3-containing paired-end reads numbered at least 2.5 million in each sample. TCRdb called the 5' RACE reads again in MiXCR, with one record for every CDR3 protein. The table has hundreds of thousands of distinct CDR3 sequences, 58% seen once. There were healthy Caucasian individuals from Russia, aged roughly 6 to 90, serving as donors.

The V and J genes are TRBV20-1 and TRBJ1-5; no firm D call. The sequence was obtained from a man between 60 and 75 years old in good health. The source material was blood. The CDR3 is CSARTRDQPQHF. As DNA, the CDR3 is TGCAGTGCTCGGACGCGGGATCAGCCCCAGCATTTT.